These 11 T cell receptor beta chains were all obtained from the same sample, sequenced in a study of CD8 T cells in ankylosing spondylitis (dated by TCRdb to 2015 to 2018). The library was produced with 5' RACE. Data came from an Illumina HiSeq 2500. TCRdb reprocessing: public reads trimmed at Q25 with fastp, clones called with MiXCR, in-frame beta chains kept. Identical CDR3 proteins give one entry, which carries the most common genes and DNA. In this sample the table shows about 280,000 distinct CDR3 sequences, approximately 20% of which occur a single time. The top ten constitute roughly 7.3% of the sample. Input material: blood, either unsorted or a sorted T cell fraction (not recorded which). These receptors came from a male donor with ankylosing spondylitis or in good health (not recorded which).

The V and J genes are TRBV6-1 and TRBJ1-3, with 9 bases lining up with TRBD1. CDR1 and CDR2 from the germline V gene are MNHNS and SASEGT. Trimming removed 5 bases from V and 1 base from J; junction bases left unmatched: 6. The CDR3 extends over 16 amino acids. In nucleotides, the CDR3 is TGTGCCAGCAGTCCCGGACAGGGGCTTTCTGGAAACACCATATATTTT. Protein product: CASSPGQGLSGNTIYF.

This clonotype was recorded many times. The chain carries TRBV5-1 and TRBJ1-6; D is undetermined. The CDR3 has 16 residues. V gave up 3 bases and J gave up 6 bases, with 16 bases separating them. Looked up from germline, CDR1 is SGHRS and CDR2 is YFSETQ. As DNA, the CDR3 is TGCGCCAGCAGCTGGGATACAGCTACGTCTAATTCACCCCTCCACTTT. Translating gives CASSWDTATSNSPLHF.

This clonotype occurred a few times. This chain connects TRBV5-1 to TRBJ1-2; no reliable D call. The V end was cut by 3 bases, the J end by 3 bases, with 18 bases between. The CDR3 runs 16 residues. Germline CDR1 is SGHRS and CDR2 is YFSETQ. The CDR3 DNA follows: TGCGCCAGCAGCTCGGGCCTTCGAGAGGGATACTATGGCTACACCTTC. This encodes CASSSGLREGYYGYTF. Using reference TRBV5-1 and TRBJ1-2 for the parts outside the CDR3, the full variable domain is KAGVTQTPRYLIKTRGQQVTLSCSPISGHRSVSWYQQTPGQGLQFLFEYFSETQRNKGNFPGRFSGRQFSNSRSEMNVSTLELGDSALYLCASSSGLREGYYGYTFGSGTRLTVV.

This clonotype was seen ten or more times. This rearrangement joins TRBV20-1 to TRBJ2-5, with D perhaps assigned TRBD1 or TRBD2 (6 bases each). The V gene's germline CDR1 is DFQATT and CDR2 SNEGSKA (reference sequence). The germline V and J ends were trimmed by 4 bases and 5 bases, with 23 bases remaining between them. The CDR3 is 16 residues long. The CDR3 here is CSAIPPEPPGAETQYF. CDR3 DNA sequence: TGCAGTGCTATTCCCCCAGAGCCTCCGGGGGCCGAGACCCAGTACTTC.

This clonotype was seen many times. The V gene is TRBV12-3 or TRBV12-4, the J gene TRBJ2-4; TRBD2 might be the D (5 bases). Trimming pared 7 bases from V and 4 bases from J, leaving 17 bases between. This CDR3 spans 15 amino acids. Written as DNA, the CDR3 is TGTGCCAGCACCACAAATTGGGAGTCTAAAAACATTCAGTACTTC. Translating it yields CASTTNWESKNIQYF.

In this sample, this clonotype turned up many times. This CDR3 is CASSQGQNQPQHF. CDR3 nucleotides: TGTGCCAGCAGCCAAGGACAGAATCAGCCCCAGCATTTT. The chain has TRBV4-2 and TRBJ1-5; tentative D call: TRBD1 (5 bases). The CDR3 is 13 residues long. V shed 1 base and J shed 4 bases, with 5 bases lying between them. Germline V lookup: CDR1 LGHNA, CDR2 YNFKEQ.

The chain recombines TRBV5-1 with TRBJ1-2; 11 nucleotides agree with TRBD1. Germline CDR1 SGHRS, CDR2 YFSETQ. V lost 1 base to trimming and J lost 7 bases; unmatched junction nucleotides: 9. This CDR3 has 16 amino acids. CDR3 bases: TGCGCCAGCAGCTTGCCCGAAGGACAGGGGGCGAGTGGCTACACCTTC. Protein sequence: CASSLPEGQGASGYTF.

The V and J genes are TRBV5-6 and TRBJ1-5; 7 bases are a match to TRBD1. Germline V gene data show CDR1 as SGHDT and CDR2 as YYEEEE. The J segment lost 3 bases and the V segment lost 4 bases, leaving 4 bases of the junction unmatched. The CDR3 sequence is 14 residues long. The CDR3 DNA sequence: TGTGCCAGCAGCCCAGACAGGGACAATCAGCCCCAGCATTTT. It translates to CASSPDRDNQPQHF.

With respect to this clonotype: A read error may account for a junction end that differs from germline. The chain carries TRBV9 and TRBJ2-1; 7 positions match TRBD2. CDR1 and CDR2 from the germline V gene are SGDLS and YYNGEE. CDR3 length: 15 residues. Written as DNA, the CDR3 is TGTGCCCGCAGCTCCAGCGGGACGTTCTACAATGAGCAGTTCTTC. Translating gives CARSSSGTFYNEQFF.

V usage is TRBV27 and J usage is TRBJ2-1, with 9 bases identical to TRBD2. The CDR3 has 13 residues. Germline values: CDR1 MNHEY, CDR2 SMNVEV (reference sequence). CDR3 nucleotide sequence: TGTGCGTCTAGCGGGATCCCCTACAATGAGCAGTTCTTC. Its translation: CASSGIPYNEQFF.

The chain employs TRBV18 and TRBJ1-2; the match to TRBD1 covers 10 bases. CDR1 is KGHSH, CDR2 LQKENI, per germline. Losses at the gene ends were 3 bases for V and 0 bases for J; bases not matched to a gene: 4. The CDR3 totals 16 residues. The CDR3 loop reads CASSPIGTGANYGYTF. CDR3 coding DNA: TGTGCCAGCTCACCCATCGGGACAGGGGCTAACTATGGCTACACCTTC.